Presented here are 23 T cell receptor beta chains from one specimen sequenced in a study of early T cells in non-severe SARS-CoV-2 infection (dated by TCRdb to about 2021). Libraries were prepared through 5' RACE. The data were produced on a NextSeq 500. TCRdb applied fastp at Q25 and MiXCR to the public reads, then kept only in-frame beta chains. CDR3 protein sequences are deduplicated, and each keeps its most common genes and DNA. Present in this sample are 65,000 to 80,000 distinct CDR3 sequences, about 11% of which were seen just once. The leading ten clones occupy approximately 4.5% of the sample. Sequencing was carried out using whole blood. The receptors originated from an adult who was a healthcare worker with PCR-confirmed SARS-CoV-2 infection or an uninfected control (not recorded which).

The rearrangement uses TRBV19 and TRBJ2-3, with TRBD1 matching over 9 bases. Germline CDR1 and CDR2: LNHDA and SQIVND (reference sequence). V gave up 5 bases and J gave up 4 bases; unmatched junction bases: 7. The CDR3 loop spans 15 amino acids. The CDR3 DNA is TGTGCCAGTAGTCTTCGGACAGGGGATCCAGATACGCAGTATTTT. It translates to CASSLRTGDPDTQYF.

On this clonotype itself: A single base separates this from a much larger clone, so it may be a read error. The chain employs TRBV7-3 and TRBJ2-2; TRBD2 matches at 7 bases. CDR1 is SGHTA, CDR2 FQGTGA, per germline. The CDR3 sequence is 16 residues long. The CDR3 region has the DNA TGTGCCAGCAGCTTCGGCGGGGGTCGCAACACCGGGGAGCTGTCTTTT. Encoded protein: CASSFGGGRNTGELSF.

V is TRBV20-1 and J is TRBJ2-2; the D is unclear. Germline CDR1 is DFQATT and CDR2 is SNEGSKA (reference sequence). This CDR3 is 14 amino acids long. Trimming removed 4 bases from V and 1 base from J, with 10 bases in between. CDR3 region: CSAKPQVNTGELFF. CDR3 nucleotide sequence: TGCAGTGCTAAACCTCAGGTGAACACCGGGGAGCTGTTTTTT.

This clonotype was seen ten or more times. V is TRBV11-2 and J is TRBJ2-7, with TRBD2 matching over 11 bases. Unmatched junction bases numbered 8, after V lost 1 base and J lost 6 bases. The CDR3 is 16 amino acids. Looked up from germline, CDR1 is SGHAT and CDR2 is FQNNGV. Here the CDR3 reads CASSLGLAGMSSEQYF. CDR3 DNA sequence: TGTGCCAGCAGCTTAGGACTAGCGGGAATGAGTTCCGAGCAGTACTTC.

This clonotype has more than one count but fewer than ten. The genes are TRBV6-6 and TRBJ1-1; D call uncertain. The CDR3 length is 14 residues. Per germline, CDR1 MNHNY and CDR2 SVGAGI (reference sequence). V shed 4 bases and J shed 3 bases, with 12 bases lying between them. The CDR3 spells CASSSPPGDTEAFF. The CDR3 region has the DNA TGTGCCAGCAGTTCCCCCCCGGGAGACACTGAAGCTTTCTTT.

At least ten counts were recorded for this clonotype. The gene calls are TRBV5-4 and TRBJ2-7; TRBD2 agrees at 13 bases. Germline V gene data show CDR1 as SGHNT and CDR2 as YYREEE (reference sequence). V lost 5 bases and J lost 4; bases outside the gene matches: 6. The CDR3 consists of 15 residues. In nucleotides, the CDR3 is TGTGCCAGCAGTCAAGCGACTAGCGGGGGGTACGAGCAGTACTTC. Its protein is CASSQATSGGYEQYF.

This clonotype came up many times. The J gene is TRBJ1-5, the V gene TRBV4-1; TRBD1 matches at 10 bases. The J segment lost 5 bases and the V segment lost 0 bases, leaving 1 base of the junction unmatched. CDR3 length equals 15 residues. Germline CDR1 MGHRA, CDR2 YSYEKL. The CDR3 DNA sequence: TGCGCCAGCAGCCAAGAGGGACAGGGGTATCAGCCCCAGCATTTT. This encodes CASSQEGQGYQPQHF.

In this sample, this clonotype turned up a few times. The rearrangement uses TRBV18 and TRBJ1-2; 7 bases fit TRBD1. The CDR3 is 16 residues long. V trimming: 2 bases; J trimming: 3 bases; junction bases outside the gene matches: 9. CDR1 and CDR2 (germline): KGHSH, LQKENI. CDR3 nucleotide sequence: TGTGCCAGCTCACCAGCGGTACGGCAGGGGGACTATGGCTACACCTTC. Amino acids: CASSPAVRQGDYGYTF.

This clonotype was observed a handful of times. The J gene is TRBJ1-6, the V gene TRBV6-6; a possible D gene is TRBD1 (6 bases). CDR3 size: 16 residues. Trimming took off 2 bases at V and 7 bases at J, with 15 bases between the two ends. Germline V CDR1 and CDR2: MNHNY, SVGAGI (reference sequence). CDR3 sequence (DNA): TGTGCCAGCAGTTACCCCGCAGGACAGAGGAATTCACCCCTCCACTTT. Its translation: CASSYPAGQRNSPLHF.

This clonotype was detected only a few times. The CDR3 sequence: CATSRDYAQVEAFF. The CDR3 DNA follows: TGTGCCACCAGCAGAGATTACGCTCAGGTTGAAGCTTTCTTT. The V call is TRBV15, the J call TRBJ1-1; D is undetermined. Germline lookup yields CDR1 LNHNV and CDR2 YYDKDF (reference sequence). This CDR3 spans 14 amino acids. V lost 0 bases to trimming and J lost 7 bases, with 12 bases between them.

This clonotype was seen only a few times. This chain connects TRBV30 to TRBJ1-1; 7 bases line up with TRBD1. J gave up 0 bases and V 4 bases, and 2 bases lay outside the gene matches. The CDR3 contains 13 residues. Germline V CDR1 and CDR2: GTSNPN, SVGIG (reference sequence). CDR3 in DNA: TGTGCCTGGACAAGGGGGCTGAACACTGAAGCTTTCTTT. Protein sequence: CAWTRGLNTEAFF.

This clonotype has ten or more counts. The CDR3 loop is CASSQDRVELINSPLHF. In nucleotides, the CDR3 is TGTGCCAGCAGCCAAGACAGGGTCGAACTCATTAATTCACCCCTCCACTTT. This chain connects TRBV7-3 to TRBJ1-6, with 7 bases that match TRBD1. The germline V gene has CDR1 SGHTA and CDR2 FQGTGA. This CDR3 comprises 17 residues. V gave up 5 bases and J gave up 6 bases; unmatched junction bases: 13.

In this sample, this clonotype turned up many times. J is TRBJ2-3 and V is TRBV7-8; D assignment may be TRBD1 or TRBD2 (6 bases each). Germline assignment: CDR1 SGHVS and CDR2 FQNEAQ. Trimming pared 1 base from V and 3 bases from J, leaving 11 bases between. The CDR3 is made up of 15 amino acids. DNA of the CDR3: TGTGCCAGCAGCTTAGGTCAGGGGAGGACAGATACGCAGTATTTT. This encodes CASSLGQGRTDTQYF.

This clonotype was recorded once. This chain uses TRBV20-1 with TRBJ2-2; D may be TRBD1 (5 bases). Germline CDR1 reads DFQATT; CDR2 reads SNEGSKA (reference sequence). CDR3 size: 12 residues. With 5 bases removed from V and 4 bases from J, the gap between germline ends came to 8 bases. The DNA of the CDR3 is TGCAGTGCTCCAGGGCGCACCGGGGAGCTGTTTTTT. Protein product: CSAPGRTGELFF.

This clonotype was seen at least ten times. V gene TRBV27 combines with J gene TRBJ2-4; D unclear. The germline V gene has CDR1 MNHEY and CDR2 SMNVEV (reference sequence). Deletions cut 5 bases from V and 3 bases from J, with 8 bases between. The CDR3 spans 13 residues. The CDR3 DNA is TGTGCCAGCAGTCGGACGGACAAAAACATTCAGTACTTC. Translated, it gives CASSRTDKNIQYF.

The J gene is TRBJ2-2, the V gene TRBV2, with 12 bases fitting TRBD1. V was pared by 11 bases and J by 7 bases, with 8 bases of the junction left unmatched. The CDR3 spans 14 residues. CDR1 is SNHLY, CDR2 FYNNEI, per germline. DNA for the CDR3: TGTGCCGGGGCCGGGACAGGGGGCGACGGGGAGCTGTTTTTT. It translates to CAGAGTGGDGELFF.

This clonotype was counted between two and nine times. The rearrangement links TRBV29-1 to TRBJ1-4; a weak D match, TRBD1 (6 bases). Trimming took off 7 bases at V and 4 bases at J, with 13 bases between the two ends. Germline V gene data show CDR1 as SQVTM and CDR2 as ANQGSEA. The CDR3 has 13 amino acids. The CDR3 region is CSALTGVNEKLFF. In DNA, the CDR3 is TGCAGCGCTCTGACAGGCGTTAATGAAAAACTGTTTTTT. Based on the CDR3 plus reference TRBV29-1 and TRBJ1-4, the full variable domain is SAVISQKPSRDICQRGTSLTIQCQVDSQVTMMFWYRQQPGQSLTLIATANQGSEATYESGFVIDKFPISRPNLTFSTLTVSNMSPEDSSIYLCSALTGVNEKLFFGSGTQLSVL.

The V and J genes are TRBV11-2 and TRBJ2-1, with 7 bases fitting TRBD1. With V trimmed by 5 bases and J by 0 bases, 7 bases remained unmatched. This CDR3 is 16 amino acids long. Germline-derived CDR1 and CDR2 are SGHAT and FQNNGV. In DNA, the CDR3 is TGTGCCAGCAGCAAAGGGACAGACAGCTCCTACAATGAGCAGTTCTTC. It specifies CASSKGTDSSYNEQFF.

This clonotype was seen repeatedly, ten times or more. The chain employs TRBV12-3 or TRBV12-4 and TRBJ2-7; the match to TRBD2 covers 13 bases. This CDR3 has 15 residues. The junction had 5 bases not matched to a gene; V was cut back by 6 bases and J by 3 bases. CDR3 DNA: TGTGCCAGCAGCACACTAGCGGGGGGGCTCTACGAGCAGTACTTC. Translated: CASSTLAGGLYEQYF.

This clonotype was counted between two and nine times. V gene TRBV7-7 combines with J gene TRBJ2-5; D may match TRBD1 or TRBD2 (7 bases each). Trimming took 2 bases from V and 3 from J, leaving 16 bases between them. Germline CDR1 SSHAT, CDR2 FNYEAQ (reference sequence). The CDR3 sequence is 16 residues long. CDR3: CASSLIGGTAEETQYF. Written as DNA, the CDR3 is TGTGCCAGCAGCTTAATCGGGGGGACAGCTGAAGAGACCCAGTACTTC.

The chain joins TRBV7-9 to TRBJ2-3, with D possibly being TRBD1 (5 bases). The CDR3 totals 13 residues. Germline loops: CDR1 SEHNR, CDR2 FQNEAQ (reference sequence). V dropped 10 bases and J dropped 5 bases, with 16 bases sitting between them. The CDR3 spells CATSGRVKDTQYF. The CDR3 DNA reads TGTGCCACCTCCGGCAGGGTCAAAGATACGCAGTATTTT. The whole variable domain, remainder taken from reference TRBV7-9 and TRBJ2-3, is DTGVSQNPRHKITKRGQNVTFRCDPISEHNRLYWYRQTLGQGPEFLTYFQNEAQLEKSRLLSDRFSAERPKGSFSTLEIQRTEQGDSAMYLCATSGRVKDTQYFGPGTRLTVL.

In its sample, this clonotype was seen a few times. The chain combines TRBV2 with TRBJ1-1; the D gene is possibly TRBD1 (5 bases). The CDR3 is 13 amino acids. V lost 8 bases and J lost 0, with 10 bases in between. The germline V gene has CDR1 SNHLY and CDR2 FYNNEI. The CDR3 bases are TGTGCCAGCGGACGGGACTTGAACACTGAAGCTTTCTTT. Translating it yields CASGRDLNTEAFF.

The chain carries TRBV9 and TRBJ2-7, with D tentatively TRBD1 (6 bases). Trimming left V 0 bases short and J 2 bases short, with 9 bases between. Germline lookup yields CDR1 SGDLS and CDR2 YYNGEE. CDR3 length: 14 residues. CDR3 amino acids: CASSVGTETYEQYF. CDR3 bases: TGTGCCAGCAGCGTAGGGACAGAGACCTACGAGCAGTACTTC.